This T cell receptor beta chain is drawn from a study of CD8 T cells in Susac syndrome. It was with random hexamers that roughly 0.5 to 1 ug RNA was reverse transcribed. Amplification of TCR beta CDR3 across 54 Vbeta and 13 Jbeta was performed with immunoSEQ multiplex PCR. TCRdb processed the immunoSEQ multiplex PCR reads anew with MiXCR; each CDR3 protein has one entry. This table has 110,000 or so distinct CDR3 sequences, 90% to 98% appearing once. The sequenced target, TCR beta, came from blood CD8+ and CD4+ T cells. TEMRA cells were FACS-enriched, with CD8+ and CD4+ T cells isolated negatively. Note on this clonotype: Its antigen is not identified.

General study points: The study recognized that the number of individuals in its TCR sequencing and HLA analysis was relatively small.

Germline V gene lookup returns CDR1 SGHVS and CDR2 FNYEAQ. Trimming removed 5 bases at V and 6 bases at J, with 7 bases between. The CDR3 runs 11 residues. Sample: CD4+ T cells from PBMCs. The chain joins TRBV7-6 to TRBJ2-5, with D unclear. The sequence derives from a human donor in good health. The CDR3 nucleotides are TGTGCCAGCAGCCCCGGTCAGACCCAGTACTTC. This translates into CASSPGQTQYF. The whole variable domain, filled in from reference TRBV7-6 and TRBJ2-5, reads GAGVSQSPRYKVTKRGQDVALRCDPISGHVSLYWYRQALGQGPEFLTYFNYEAQQDKSGLPNDRFSAERPEGSISTLTIQRTEQRDSAMYRCASSPGQTQYFGPGTRLLVL.